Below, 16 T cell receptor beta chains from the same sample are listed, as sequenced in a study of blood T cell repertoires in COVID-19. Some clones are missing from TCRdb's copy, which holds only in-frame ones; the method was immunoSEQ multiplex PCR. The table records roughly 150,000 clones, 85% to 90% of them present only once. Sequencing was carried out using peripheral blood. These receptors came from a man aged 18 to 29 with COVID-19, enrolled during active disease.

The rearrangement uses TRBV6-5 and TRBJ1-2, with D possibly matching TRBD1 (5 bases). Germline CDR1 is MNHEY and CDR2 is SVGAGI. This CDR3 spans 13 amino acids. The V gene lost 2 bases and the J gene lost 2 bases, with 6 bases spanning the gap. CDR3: CASSYGANYGYTF. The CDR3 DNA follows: TGTGCCAGCAGTTACGGGGCGAACTATGGCTACACCTTC.

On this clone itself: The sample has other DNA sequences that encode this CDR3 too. The CDR3 loop is CAWSRGETQYF. The CDR3 DNA reads TGTGCCTGGAGTAGGGGGGAGACCCAGTACTTC. The chain has TRBV30 and TRBJ2-5, with D possibly being TRBD1 (6 bases). V dropped 2 bases and J dropped 5 bases, with 6 bases sitting between them. From germline, CDR1 is GTSNPN and CDR2 SVGIG (reference sequence). The CDR3 length is 11 residues.

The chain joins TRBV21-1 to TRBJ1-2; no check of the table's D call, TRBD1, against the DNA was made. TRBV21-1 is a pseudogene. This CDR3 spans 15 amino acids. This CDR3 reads CASSKEGQGIGGYTF. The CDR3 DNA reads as TGTGCCAGCAGCAAAGAGGGACAGGGTATAGGCGGCTACACCTTC.

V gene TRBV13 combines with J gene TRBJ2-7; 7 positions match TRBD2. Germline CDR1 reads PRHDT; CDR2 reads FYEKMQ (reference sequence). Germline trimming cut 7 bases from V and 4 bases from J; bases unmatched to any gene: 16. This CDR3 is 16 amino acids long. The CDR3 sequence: CASISKLGTAGYEQYF. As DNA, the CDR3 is TGTGCCAGCATCTCCAAGCTTGGTACAGCGGGGTACGAGCAGTACTTC.

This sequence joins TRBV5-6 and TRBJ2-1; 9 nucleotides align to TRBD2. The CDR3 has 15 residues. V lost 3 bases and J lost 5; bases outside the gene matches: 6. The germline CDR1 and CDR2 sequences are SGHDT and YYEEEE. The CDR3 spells CASSWTVAGDNEQFF. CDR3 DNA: TGTGCCAGCAGCTGGACTGTAGCGGGGGACAATGAGCAGTTCTTC.

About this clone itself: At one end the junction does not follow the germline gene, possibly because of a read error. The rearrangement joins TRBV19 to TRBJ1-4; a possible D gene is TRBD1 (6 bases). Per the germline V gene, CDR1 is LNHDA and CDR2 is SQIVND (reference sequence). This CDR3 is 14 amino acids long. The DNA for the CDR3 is TGTGCCAGTAGTAACAGGGTCGGGAATGAAAAACTGCTTTTT. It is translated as CASSNRVGNEKLLF.

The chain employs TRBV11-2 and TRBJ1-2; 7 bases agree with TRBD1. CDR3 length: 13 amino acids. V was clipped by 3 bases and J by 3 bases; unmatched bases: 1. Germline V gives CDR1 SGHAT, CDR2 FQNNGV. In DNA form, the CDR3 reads TGTGCCAGCAGCTTCGGGACAGACTATGGCTACACCTTC. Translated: CASSFGTDYGYTF.

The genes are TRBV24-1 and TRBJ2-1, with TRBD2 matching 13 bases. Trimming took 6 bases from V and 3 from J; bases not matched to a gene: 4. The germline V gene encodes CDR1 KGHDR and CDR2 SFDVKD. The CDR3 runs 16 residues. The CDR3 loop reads CATSSTSGRIYNEQFF. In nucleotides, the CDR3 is TGTGCCACCAGTTCGACTAGCGGGAGGATCTACAATGAGCAGTTCTTC.

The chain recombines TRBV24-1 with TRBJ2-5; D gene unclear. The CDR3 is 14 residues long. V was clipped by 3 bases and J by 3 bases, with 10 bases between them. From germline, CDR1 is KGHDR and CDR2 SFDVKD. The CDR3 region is CATSDPGSKETQYF. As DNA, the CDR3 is TGTGCCACCAGTGATCCCGGGTCGAAAGAGACCCAGTACTTC.

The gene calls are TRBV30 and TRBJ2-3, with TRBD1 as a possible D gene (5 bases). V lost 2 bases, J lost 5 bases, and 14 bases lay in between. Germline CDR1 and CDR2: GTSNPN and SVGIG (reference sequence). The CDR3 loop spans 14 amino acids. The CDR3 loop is CAWSLLVGQDTQYF. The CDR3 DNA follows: TGTGCCTGGAGTCTTCTGGTGGGGCAAGATACGCAGTATTTT.

CDR3 in amino acids: CASSIRTGRAGELFF. CDR3 in DNA: TGTGCCAGCAGTATCAGGACAGGGAGGGCCGGGGAGCTGTTTTTT. The rearrangement links TRBV27 to TRBJ2-2, with D perhaps matching TRBD1 (8 bases). The CDR3 totals 15 residues. V lost 5 bases, J lost 6 bases, and 16 bases lay in between. Germline values: CDR1 MNHEY, CDR2 SMNVEV (reference sequence).

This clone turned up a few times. The chain's CDR3 is CASSEASGRNEQYF. Here the CDR3 DNA reads TGTGCCAGCAGTGAAGCTAGCGGGAGAAACGAGCAGTACTTC. This chain uses TRBV2 with TRBJ2-7, with TRBD2 identical over 9 bases. Germline CDR1 SNHLY, CDR2 FYNNEI. The V and J ends lost 0 bases and 5 bases, in that order; junction bases with no gene match: 2. The CDR3 has 14 amino acids.

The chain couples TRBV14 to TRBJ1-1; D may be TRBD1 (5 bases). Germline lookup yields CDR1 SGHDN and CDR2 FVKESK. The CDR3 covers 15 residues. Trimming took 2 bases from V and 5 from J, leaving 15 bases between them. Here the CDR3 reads CASSQRWQGWTEAFF. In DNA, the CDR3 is TGTGCCAGCAGCCAACGGTGGCAGGGCTGGACTGAAGCTTTCTTT.

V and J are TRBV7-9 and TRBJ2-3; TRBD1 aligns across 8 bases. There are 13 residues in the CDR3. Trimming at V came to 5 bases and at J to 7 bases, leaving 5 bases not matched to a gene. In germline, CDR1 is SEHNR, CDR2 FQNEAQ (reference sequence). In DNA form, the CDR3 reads TGTGCCAGCAGCACGGACAGGGTGTATACGCAGTATTTT. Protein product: CASSTDRVYTQYF. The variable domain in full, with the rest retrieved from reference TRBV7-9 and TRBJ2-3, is DTGVSQNPRHKITKRGQNVTFRCDPISEHNRLYWYRQTLGQGPEFLTYFQNEAQLEKSRLLSDRFSAERPKGSFSTLEIQRTEQGDSAMYLCASSTDRVYTQYFGPGTRLTVL.

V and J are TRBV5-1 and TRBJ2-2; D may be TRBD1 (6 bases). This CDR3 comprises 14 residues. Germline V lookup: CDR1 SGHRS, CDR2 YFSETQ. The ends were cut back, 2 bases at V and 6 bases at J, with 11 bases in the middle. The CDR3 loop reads CASSLKQGSGELFF. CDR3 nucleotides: TGCGCCAGCAGCTTAAAACAGGGATCCGGGGAGCTGTTTTTT.

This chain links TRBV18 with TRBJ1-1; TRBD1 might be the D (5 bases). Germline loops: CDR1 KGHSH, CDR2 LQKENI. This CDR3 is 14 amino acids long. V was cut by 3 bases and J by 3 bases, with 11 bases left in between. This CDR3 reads CASSPEPGHTEAFF. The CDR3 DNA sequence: TGTGCCAGCTCACCGGAGCCAGGGCACACTGAAGCTTTCTTT. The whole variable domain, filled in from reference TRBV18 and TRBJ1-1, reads NAGVMQNPRHLVRRRGQEARLRCSPMKGHSHVYWYRQLPEEGLKFMVYLQKENIIDESGMPKERFSAEFPKEGPSILRIQQVVRGDSAAYFCASSPEPGHTEAFFGQGTRLTVV.